This passage covers 5 T cell receptor beta chains from one sample sequenced in a study of human T cells and chemical hapten exposure. TCRdb processed the RACE reads anew with MiXCR; each CDR3 protein has one entry. Among about 120,000 distinct CDR3 sequences, about 11% were seen once, and the ten largest hold approximately 2.5%. The time point: patch test 3, about 24 weeks after DPC sensitization. Stated treatment: therapeutic diphenylcyclopropenone sensitization with weekly scalp DPC. The specimen was whole blood, collected in connection with sensitization to the hapten diphenylcyclopropenone (DPC). Source of these receptors: a woman aged 45-60 years with alopecia areata. Some clones in this sample may be carry-over from other donors' samples.

This clonotype appeared a few times. The V gene is TRBV7-2, the J gene TRBJ2-3; D is uncertain. The CDR3 totals 17 residues. CDR1 is SGHTA and CDR2 is FQGNSA in the germline V gene. Deletions cut 1 base from V and 6 bases from J, with 20 bases between. The DNA for the CDR3 is TGTGCCAGCAGCTTAGTTGTGAAGTCGTCCTCAGCGGATACGCAGTATTTT. It codes for CASSLVVKSSSADTQYF.

This clonotype turned up a few times. The genes are TRBV20-1 and TRBJ1-6, with TRBD1 as a possible D gene (5 bases). The CDR3 has 16 residues. V lost 6 bases and J 0 bases, leaving 15 bases between the germline ends. From germline, CDR1 is DFQATT and CDR2 SNEGSKA (reference sequence). CDR3 in DNA: TGCAGTGCCCGGGACTCCAGGAGCTCCTATAATTCACCCCTCCACTTT. Translating it yields CSARDSRSSYNSPLHF.

This clonotype was seen a few times. The J gene is TRBJ2-6, the V gene TRBV24-1, with 9 bases identical to TRBD1. The CDR3 contains 16 residues. The V segment lost 3 bases and the J segment 3 bases; nucleotides outside the gene matches: 2. CDR1 and CDR2 (germline): KGHDR, SFDVKD. The CDR3 sequence is CATSDHRGLGANVLTF. CDR3 DNA: TGTGCCACCAGTGATCACAGGGGGCTTGGGGCCAACGTCCTGACTTTC.

The chain carries TRBV4-2 and TRBJ1-4; D unclear. This CDR3 spans 16 amino acids. CDR1 and CDR2 from the germline V gene are LGHNA and YNFKEQ. V was clipped by 0 bases and J by 8 bases, with 16 bases between them. The CDR3 region has the DNA TGTGCCAGCAGCCAAGAAACTGCGGACGATGGGGAAAAACTGTTTTTT. It encodes CASSQETADDGEKLFF.

This clonotype was counted at least ten times. The CDR3 coding sequence is TGTGCCAGCAGCTTAGGAAACTCGAACACTGAAGCTTTCTTT. Translated: CASSLGNSNTEAFF. The rearrangement joins TRBV7-2 to TRBJ1-1; D is unresolved. CDR3 length: 14 residues. Trimming left V 1 base short and J 1 base short, with 7 bases between. The germline gives CDR1 SGHTA, CDR2 FQGNSA.